Below, one TCR beta chain is given with its context. The sample originates from a study of blood T cell repertoires in COVID-19. Original processing methods: The authors estimated nucleated cell counts from reference gene primer amplification. The repertoire was sequenced with immunoSEQ multiplex PCR; TCRdb's copy has only in-frame clones and lacks some. For V, J and clone size, that table is used; D and trimming come from the DNA. The sample has a few hundred thousand clones; more than 85% are singletons. V was clipped by 9 bases and J by 0 bases, with 17 bases between them. The CDR3 sequence is 17 residues long. Germline assignment: CDR1 KGHDR and CDR2 SFDVKD.

The V gene is TRBV24-1, the J gene TRBJ2-6; tentative D call: TRBD1 (6 bases). The sample consisted of peripheral blood. The clonotype comes from a man aged 55 to 70 with acute or convalescent COVID-19. The DNA for the CDR3 is TGTGCCACCGGTGGGGACATAACTTACTCTGGGGCCAACGTCCTGACTTTC. Its protein is CATGGDITYSGANVLTF.